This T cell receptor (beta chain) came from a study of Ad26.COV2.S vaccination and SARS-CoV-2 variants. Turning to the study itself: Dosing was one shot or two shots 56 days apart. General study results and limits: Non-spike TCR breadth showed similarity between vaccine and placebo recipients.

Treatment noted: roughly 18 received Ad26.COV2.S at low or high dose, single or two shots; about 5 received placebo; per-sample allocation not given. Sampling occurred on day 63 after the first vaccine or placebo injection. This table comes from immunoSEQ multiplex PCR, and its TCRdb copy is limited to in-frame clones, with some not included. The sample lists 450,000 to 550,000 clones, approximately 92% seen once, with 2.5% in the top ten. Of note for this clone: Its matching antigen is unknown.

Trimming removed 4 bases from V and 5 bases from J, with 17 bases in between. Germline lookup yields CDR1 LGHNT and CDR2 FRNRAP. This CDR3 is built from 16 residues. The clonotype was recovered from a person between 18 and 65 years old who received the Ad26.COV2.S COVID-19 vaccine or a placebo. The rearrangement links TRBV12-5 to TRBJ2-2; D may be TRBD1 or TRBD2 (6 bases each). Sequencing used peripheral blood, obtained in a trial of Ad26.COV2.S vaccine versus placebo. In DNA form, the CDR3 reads TGTGCTAGTGGTTCAGCCGGGGGCTGGGGAACCGGGGAGCTGTTTTTT. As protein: CASGSAGGWGTGELFF.